Below are 29 T cell receptor beta chains sequenced from a single sample in a study of CD8+ T cells in alopecia areata. cDNA reverse transcribed from extracted RNA served as the sequencing template. Generated by immunoSEQ multiplex PCR, the TCRdb table keeps only in-frame clones and is missing some. The sample records about 160,000 clones, less than 70% being singletons. Treatment noted: oral pan-JAK inhibitor, 5-10 mg twice daily. The input for sequencing was CD4+ T cells sorted from blood, taken at week 4, from a patient treated with tofacitinib. The receptor set was obtained from a human donor with alopecia areata.

The rearrangement uses TRBV30 and TRBJ1-4, with D possibly being TRBD1 (5 bases). V dropped 2 bases and J dropped 8 bases, with 15 bases sitting between them. The CDR3 is 14 residues long. Germline V CDR1 and CDR2: GTSNPN, SVGIG (reference sequence). CDR3 coding DNA: TGTGCCTGGAGTAGGGACTTCTCGGAGGAAAAACTGTTTTTT. This sequence encodes CAWSRDFSEEKLFF.

The chain employs TRBV5-1 and TRBJ2-5; the match to TRBD2 covers 14 bases. The germline CDR1 and CDR2 sequences are SGHRS and YFSETQ. Trimming took 4 bases from V and 3 from J; bases not matched to a gene: 11. The CDR3 contains 18 residues. CDR3 sequence: CASSQRHRLAGGKETQYF. The CDR3 DNA follows: TGCGCCAGCAGCCAGCGGCATAGACTAGCGGGGGGGAAAGAGACCCAGTACTTC.

V is TRBV29-1 and J is TRBJ2-4; 8 nucleotides match TRBD2. CDR3 length: 12 residues. V lost 6 bases and J lost 6; bases outside the gene matches: 4. Looked up from germline, CDR1 is SQVTM and CDR2 is ANQGSEA. The CDR3 loop is CSVGLAGNIQYF. The CDR3 DNA follows: TGCAGCGTCGGACTAGCTGGAAACATTCAGTACTTC.

The genes are TRBV2 and TRBJ2-5, with D perhaps matching TRBD2 (6 bases). This CDR3 contains 14 residues. The ends were cut back, 7 bases at V and 5 bases at J, with 17 bases in the middle. CDR1 and CDR2 from the germline V gene are SNHLY and FYNNEI. The CDR3: CASTVAGLYETQYF. For the CDR3, the DNA is TGTGCCAGCACGGTGGCGGGACTTTACGAGACCCAGTACTTC.

In its sample, this clone is medium-sized. The CDR3 DNA reads as TGTGCCAGGGGAGGGAGAACCGGGGAGCTGTTTTTT. Translated, it gives CARGGRTGELFF. The gene calls are TRBV2 and TRBJ2-2; 7 bases fit TRBD2. CDR1 is SNHLY, CDR2 FYNNEI, per germline. This CDR3 has 12 amino acids. V shed 9 bases, J shed 5 bases, and the junction held 3 bases outside the gene matches.

This clone came up once. The rearrangement uses TRBV7-2 and TRBJ1-2; D might be TRBD1 (5 bases). Trimming cost V 5 bases and J 8 bases, with 12 bases left between them. CDR1 and CDR2 (germline): SGHTA, FQGNSA. This CDR3 comprises 12 residues. The CDR3 DNA is TGTGCCAGCAGCCCTGGGACGTCAGGCTACACCTTC. Residues: CASSPGTSGYTF. The whole variable domain, remainder taken from reference TRBV7-2 and TRBJ1-2, is GAGVSQSPSNKVTEKGKDVELRCDPISGHTALYWYRQSLGQGLEFLIYFQGNSAPDKSGLPSDRFSAERTGGSVSTLTIQRTQQEDSAVYLCASSPGTSGYTFGSGTRLTVV.

V gene TRBV2 combines with J gene TRBJ2-3, with D perhaps matching TRBD1 (7 bases). The CDR3 length is 15 residues. Germline values: CDR1 SNHLY, CDR2 FYNNEI. The V end lost 6 bases, the J end lost 3 bases, and 16 bases lay between the germline ends. The CDR3 bases are TGTGCCAGCAGGGGACAGCCTGCGGGGACAGATACGCAGTATTTT. Amino acid sequence: CASRGQPAGTDTQYF.

This chain connects TRBV10-2 to TRBJ1-2; 8 nucleotides align to TRBD1. CDR1 is WSHSY and CDR2 is SAAADI in the germline V gene. This CDR3 spans 12 amino acids. V shed 4 bases, J shed 5 bases, and the junction held 0 bases outside the gene matches. DNA of the CDR3: TGCGCCAGCAGTGGACAGGGGTATGGCTACACCTTC. Translation: CASSGQGYGYTF.

Turning to this clone: The same CDR3 is also encoded by other DNA sequences in this sample. This chain connects TRBV30 to TRBJ2-3; D gene uncertain. With 2 bases removed from V and 1 base from J, the gap between germline ends came to 4 bases. The CDR3 is made up of 12 amino acids. The V gene's germline CDR1 is GTSNPN and CDR2 SVGIG (reference sequence). CDR3 nucleotides: TGTGCCTGGAGTCGAGGCACAGATACGCAGTATTTT. It specifies CAWSRGTDTQYF. The full variable domain, rest sourced from reference TRBV30 and TRBJ2-3, is SQTIHQWPATLVQPVGSPLSLECTVEGTSNPNLYWYRQAAGRGLQLLFYSVGIGQISSEVPQNLSASRPQDRQFILSSKKLLLSDSGFYLCAWSRGTDTQYFGPGTRLTVL.

The CDR3 sequence: CASSIGGELQEAFF. CDR3 bases: TGTGCCAGTAGTATAGGAGGAGAACTCCAGGAAGCTTTCTTT. The chain couples TRBV19 to TRBJ1-1; D is unresolved. Germline CDR1 reads LNHDA; CDR2 reads SQIVND (reference sequence). This CDR3 region has 14 residues. Trimming removed 1 base from V and 8 bases from J, with 14 bases in between.

This clone was recorded a few times. The chain joins TRBV29-1 to TRBJ2-5, with 8 bases fitting TRBD1. The DNA end is a closer match to TRBJ2-7, so the J assignment may be wrong. CDR3 length equals 13 residues. Per the germline V gene, CDR1 is SQVTM and CDR2 is ANQGSEA. This chain's CDR3 is CSVATGQGYEQYF. In DNA, the CDR3 is TGCAGCGTTGCCACAGGACAGGGCTACGAGCAGTACTTC.

The CDR3 DNA follows: TGTGCCAGCTCTTGGACACAATCGAACACCGGGGAGCTGTTTTTT. Translating gives CASSWTQSNTGELFF. V usage is TRBV18 and J usage is TRBJ2-2; TRBD1 is a possible D gene (5 bases). The CDR3 covers 15 residues. V was cut by 6 bases and J by 0 bases, with 11 bases left in between. Germline CDR1 reads KGHSH; CDR2 reads LQKENI.

The rearrangement joins TRBV11-2 to TRBJ2-7; 7 bases align to TRBD2. The CDR3 consists of 13 residues. V lost 5 bases, J lost 6 bases, and 7 bases stayed unmatched. The germline CDR1 and CDR2 sequences are SGHAT and FQNNGV. CDR3 bases: TGTGCCAGCAGCGGGAGGGCTAGGGCCGAGCAGTACTTC. It is translated as CASSGRARAEQYF.

The V and J genes are TRBV11-2 and TRBJ2-7; 7 nucleotides agree with TRBD2. Germline V gives CDR1 SGHAT, CDR2 FQNNGV. With 2 bases clipped from V and 3 bases from J, the junction kept 4 bases outside the gene matches. The CDR3 covers 14 residues. CDR3 nucleotides: TGTGCCAGCAGCTTAAGCGGGGTGTTCTACGAGCAGTACTTC. Amino acid sequence: CASSLSGVFYEQYF.

J is TRBJ2-7 and V is TRBV30; the D is unclear. V shed 3 bases and J shed 7 bases, with 10 bases lying between them. CDR1 and CDR2 (germline): GTSNPN, SVGIG (reference sequence). This CDR3 contains 11 residues. The CDR3 loop reads CAWSSAWEQYF. The CDR3 DNA is TGTGCCTGGAGCAGCGCCTGGGAGCAGTACTTC.

V gene TRBV5-1 combines with J gene TRBJ2-2; D remains ambiguous. Trimming left V 4 bases short and J 4 bases short, with 8 bases between. This CDR3 contains 13 residues. The germline V gene has CDR1 SGHRS and CDR2 YFSETQ. In nucleotides, the CDR3 is TGCGCCAGCAGCCCCCCCTCCACCGGGGAGCTGTTTTTT. Translated: CASSPPSTGELFF.

This rearrangement joins TRBV7-8 to TRBJ1-6, with 8 bases that match TRBD1. V shed 8 bases, J shed 8 bases, and the junction held 17 bases outside the gene matches. CDR1 and CDR2 from the germline V gene are SGHVS and FQNEAQ. The CDR3 sequence is 17 residues long. CDR3: CASGDRTGWPEDSPLHF. The DNA for the CDR3 is TGTGCCAGCGGGGACAGGACAGGGTGGCCCGAAGATTCACCCCTCCACTTT.

This chain uses TRBV5-6 with TRBJ2-1; D remains unclear. The CDR3 spans 18 residues. The germline CDR1 and CDR2 sequences are SGHDT and YYEEEE. Trimming pared 4 bases from V and 6 bases from J, leaving 26 bases between. CDR3 DNA: TGTGCCAGCAGCCCAATAGATGCCGGAGCCCGAGCGAGCAATGAGCAGTTCTTC. It specifies CASSPIDAGARASNEQFF.

The genes are TRBV11-3 and TRBJ2-5, with 10 bases that match TRBD2. Germline CDR1 reads SGHNT; CDR2 reads YENEEA. There are 15 residues in the CDR3. V dropped 5 bases and J dropped 5; count of bases not matched to a gene: 8. This CDR3 is CASSPERGGRETQYF. CDR3 sequence (DNA): TGTGCCAGCAGCCCTGAGCGGGGGGGCCGGGAGACCCAGTACTTC.

The rearrangement joins TRBV14 to TRBJ2-5; D possibly matches TRBD1 or TRBD2 (6 bases each). The CDR3 totals 14 residues. In germline, CDR1 is SGHDN, CDR2 FVKESK. The V end lost 7 bases, the J end lost 1 base, and 13 bases lay between the germline ends. In DNA form, the CDR3 reads TGTGCCAGCATCGGACGGGGGCTCCAAGAGACCCAGTACTTC. It is translated as CASIGRGLQETQYF.

The sample holds one count of this clone. This sequence joins TRBV30 and TRBJ2-5; 7 bases fit TRBD1. The CDR3 runs to 14 residues. Per germline, CDR1 GTSNPN and CDR2 SVGIG (reference sequence). V lost 3 bases, J lost 2 bases, and 6 bases stayed unmatched. CDR3 loop: CAWRRTGVQETQYF. CDR3 DNA: TGTGCCTGGAGACGGACAGGCGTTCAAGAGACCCAGTACTTC.

The chain has TRBV5-4 and TRBJ2-7; TRBD1 matches 9 bases. Germline loops: CDR1 SGHNT, CDR2 YYREEE (reference sequence). This CDR3 spans 15 amino acids. Trimming at V came to 4 bases and at J to 6 bases, leaving 11 bases not matched to a gene. The CDR3 DNA follows: TGTGCCAGCAGCCTCTCCGGGACAGGGTTAATCGAGCAGTACTTC. Amino acid sequence: CASSLSGTGLIEQYF. Complete variable domain (other parts from reference TRBV5-4 and TRBJ2-7): ETGVTQSPTHLIKTRGQQVTLRCSSQSGHNTVSWYQQALGQGPQFIFQYYREEENGRGNFPPRFSGLQFPNYSSELNVNALELDDSALYLCASSLSGTGLIEQYFGPGTRLTVT.

This chain connects TRBV6-5 to TRBJ1-5, with D possibly matching TRBD1 (5 bases). V dropped 0 bases and J dropped 6 bases, with 12 bases sitting between them. This CDR3 has 15 residues. Germline V gene lookup returns CDR1 MNHEY and CDR2 SVGAGI. CDR3 coding DNA: TGTGCCAGCAGTTACTCCGGGACTCTGGGTCAGCCCCAGCATTTT. Translation gives CASSYSGTLGQPQHF.

V and J are TRBV19 and TRBJ2-1; weak D call: TRBD1 (5 bases). Germline CDR1 is LNHDA and CDR2 is SQIVND (reference sequence). Trimming shortened V by 7 bases and J by 6 bases, and 16 bases separated the two germline ends. The CDR3 is 14 amino acids. Here the CDR3 DNA reads TGTGCCAGTACAAAACGACAGCGCGGCAATGAGCAGTTCTTC. This codes for CASTKRQRGNEQFF.

This clone turned up a few times. The J gene is TRBJ2-3, the V gene TRBV2, with 7 bases lining up with TRBD1. This CDR3 region has 14 residues. V was clipped by 5 bases and J by 3 bases; unmatched bases: 5. Germline values: CDR1 SNHLY, CDR2 FYNNEI. CDR3 protein: CASSRQGGTDTQYF. Here the CDR3 DNA reads TGTGCCAGCAGTCGACAGGGTGGGACAGATACGCAGTATTTT. Looking up the rest from reference TRBV2 and TRBJ2-3 gives the full variable domain: EPEVTQTPSHQVTQMGQEVILRCVPISNHLYFYWYRQILGQKVEFLVSFYNNEISEKSEIFDDQFSVERPDGSNFTLKIRSTKLEDSAMYFCASSRQGGTDTQYFGPGTRLTVL.

The chain is built from TRBV29-1 and TRBJ2-6; D may be TRBD1 (7 bases). This CDR3 is 16 amino acids long. Per the germline V gene, CDR1 is SQVTM and CDR2 is ANQGSEA. V was cut by 5 bases and J by 0 bases, with 14 bases left in between. The CDR3 sequence: CSVWTGGVSGANVLTF. CDR3 DNA sequence: TGCAGCGTTTGGACAGGAGGGGTCTCTGGGGCCAACGTCCTGACTTTC.

The rearrangement links TRBV2 to TRBJ1-1; the D gene is possibly TRBD1 (5 bases). The germline V and J ends were trimmed by 7 bases and 4 bases, with 16 bases remaining between them. This CDR3 has 14 amino acids. Germline CDR1 is SNHLY and CDR2 is FYNNEI. CDR3 in amino acids: CASTLDTGGTEAFF. CDR3 sequence (DNA): TGTGCCAGCACCCTGGACACCGGCGGCACTGAAGCTTTCTTT.

This chain connects TRBV18 to TRBJ2-7, with 9 bases identical to TRBD2. The CDR3 is 14 amino acids. Germline loops: CDR1 KGHSH, CDR2 LQKENI. V dropped 6 bases and J dropped 1; count of bases not matched to a gene: 4. The CDR3 nucleotides are TGTGCCAGCTCGGTAGGACTAGCGTCCTACGAGCAGTACTTC. Encoded protein: CASSVGLASYEQYF.

V usage is TRBV5-6 and J usage is TRBJ1-1, with D hard to call. Deletions cut 0 bases from V and 3 bases from J, with 9 bases between. The CDR3 contains 14 residues. Per germline, CDR1 SGHDT and CDR2 YYEEEE. CDR3 nucleotides: TGTGCCAGCAGCTTGGTAGGGCAGGACACTGAAGCTTTCTTT. This translates into CASSLVGQDTEAFF.